The clone carrying this TCR beta chain was counted a single time. The antigen is unknown. TCRdb independently ran MiXCR on the reads; one entry per CDR3 protein. The sample includes 350,000 to 500,000 distinct CDR3 sequences, about a third of them seen just once. This CDR3 comprises 13 residues. Germline CDR1 reads DFQATT; CDR2 reads SNEGSKA (reference sequence). The junction had 6 bases not matched to a gene; V was cut back by 6 bases and J by 7 bases. The sample is drawn from a study of T cell repertoires in cytomegalovirus infection. Study results and caveats: Frequencies of public TCR beta families were cumulated, and this identified carriers of CMV plus the relevant HLA.

Sequenced input: PBMCs. This rearrangement joins TRBV20-1 to TRBJ2-1; 10 bases fit TRBD2. The receptor comes from a human donor in good health (CMV status not recorded). Some clones in this sample may be carry-over from other donors' samples. The CDR3, as DNA: TGCAGTGCCCCCGGACTAGCGGAGAATGAGCAGTTCTTC. Translating it yields CSAPGLAENEQFF.